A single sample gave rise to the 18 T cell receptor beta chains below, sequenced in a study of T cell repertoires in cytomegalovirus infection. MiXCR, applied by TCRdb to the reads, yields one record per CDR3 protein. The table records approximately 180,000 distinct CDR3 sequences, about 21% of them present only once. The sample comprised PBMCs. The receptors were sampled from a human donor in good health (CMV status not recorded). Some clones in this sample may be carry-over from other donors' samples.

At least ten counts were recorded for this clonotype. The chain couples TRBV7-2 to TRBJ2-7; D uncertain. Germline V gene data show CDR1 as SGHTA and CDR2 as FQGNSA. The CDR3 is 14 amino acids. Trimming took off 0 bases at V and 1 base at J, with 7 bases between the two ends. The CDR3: CASSLAGSSYEQYF. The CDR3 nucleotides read TGTGCCAGCAGCTTAGCGGGCAGTTCCTACGAGCAGTACTTC. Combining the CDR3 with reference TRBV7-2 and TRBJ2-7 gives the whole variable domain GAGVSQSPSNKVTEKGKDVELRCDPISGHTALYWYRQSLGQGLEFLIYFQGNSAPDKSGLPSDRFSAERTGGSVSTLTIQRTQQEDSAVYLCASSLAGSSYEQYFGPGTRLTVT.

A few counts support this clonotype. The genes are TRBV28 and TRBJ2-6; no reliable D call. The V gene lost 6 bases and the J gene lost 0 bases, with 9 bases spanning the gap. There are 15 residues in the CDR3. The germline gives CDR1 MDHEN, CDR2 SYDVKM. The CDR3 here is CASRPSRSGANVLTF. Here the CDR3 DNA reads TGTGCCAGCAGGCCAAGTCGCTCTGGGGCCAACGTCCTGACTTTC.

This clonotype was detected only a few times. Here the CDR3 reads CASSPGGEKLFF. CDR3 DNA: TGTGCCAGCAGCCCGGGAGGCGAAAAACTGTTTTTT. J is TRBJ1-4 and V is TRBV6-1; D is unresolved. Germline V gene lookup returns CDR1 MNHNS and CDR2 SASEGT. The CDR3 totals 12 residues. Trimming pared 6 bases from V and 8 bases from J, leaving 10 bases between.

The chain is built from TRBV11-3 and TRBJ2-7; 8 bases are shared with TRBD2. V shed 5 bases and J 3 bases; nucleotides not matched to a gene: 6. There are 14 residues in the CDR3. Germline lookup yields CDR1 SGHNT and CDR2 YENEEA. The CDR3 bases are TGTGCCAGCAGCCTAGTTAGCGGGGTCTACGAGCAGTACTTC. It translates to CASSLVSGVYEQYF.

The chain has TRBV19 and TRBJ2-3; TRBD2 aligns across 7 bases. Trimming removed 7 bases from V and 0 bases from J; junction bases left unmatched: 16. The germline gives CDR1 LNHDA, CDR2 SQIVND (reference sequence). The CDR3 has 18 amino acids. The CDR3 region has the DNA TGTGCCAGTACCGAATCTGGAGCGCGGGGGTCTAGCACAGATACGCAGTATTTT. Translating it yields CASTESGARGSSTDTQYF. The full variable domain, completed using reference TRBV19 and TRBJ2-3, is DGGITQSPKYLFRKEGQNVTLSCEQNLNHDAMYWYRQDPGQGLRLIYYSQIVNDFQKGDIAEGYSVSREKKESFPLTVTSAQKNPTAFYLCASTESGARGSSTDTQYFGPGTRLTVL.

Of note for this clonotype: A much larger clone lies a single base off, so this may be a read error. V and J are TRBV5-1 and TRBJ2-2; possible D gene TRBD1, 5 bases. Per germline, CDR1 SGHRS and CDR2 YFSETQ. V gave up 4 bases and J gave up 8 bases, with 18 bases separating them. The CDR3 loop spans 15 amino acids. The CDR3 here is CASSLWTTSGGELFF. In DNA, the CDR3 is TGCGCCAGCAGCCTGTGGACAACCTCGGGTGGGGAGCTGTTTTTT.

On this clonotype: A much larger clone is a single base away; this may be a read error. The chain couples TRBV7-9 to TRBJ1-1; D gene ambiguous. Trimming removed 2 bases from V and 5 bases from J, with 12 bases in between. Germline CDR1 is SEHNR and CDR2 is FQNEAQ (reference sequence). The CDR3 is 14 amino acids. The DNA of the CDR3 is TGTGCCAGCAGCTTAAAGCTTCCGGGAACTGAAGCTTTCTTT. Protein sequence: CASSLKLPGTEAFF.

In DNA form, the CDR3 reads TGTGCCAGCAGCCATTTTCAGGGCAAGACGACCTACGAGCAGTACTTC. This translates into CASSHFQGKTTYEQYF. The rearrangement uses TRBV5-6 and TRBJ2-7, with TRBD1 as a possible D gene (5 bases). CDR3 length: 16 amino acids. Germline V gene sequence: CDR1 SGHDT, CDR2 YYEEEE. V lost 4 bases to trimming and J lost 2 bases, with 19 bases between them.

The chain's CDR3 is CASSYAGQPQETQYF. Written as DNA, the CDR3 is TGTGCCAGCAGTTACGCGGGACAGCCTCAGGAGACCCAGTACTTC. This chain connects TRBV6-5 to TRBJ2-5, with a weak D call TRBD1 (7 bases). V gave up 2 bases and J gave up 5 bases, with 15 bases separating them. The V gene's germline CDR1 is MNHEY and CDR2 SVGAGI. CDR3 length: 15 residues.

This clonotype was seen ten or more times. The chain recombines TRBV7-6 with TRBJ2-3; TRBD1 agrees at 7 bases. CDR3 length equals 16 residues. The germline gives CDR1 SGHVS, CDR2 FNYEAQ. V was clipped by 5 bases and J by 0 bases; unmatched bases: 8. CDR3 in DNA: TGTGCCAGCAGCCCCCGGGACAGTCTTAGCACAGATACGCAGTATTTT. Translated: CASSPRDSLSTDTQYF. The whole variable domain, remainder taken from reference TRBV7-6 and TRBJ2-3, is GAGVSQSPRYKVTKRGQDVALRCDPISGHVSLYWYRQALGQGPEFLTYFNYEAQQDKSGLPNDRFSAERPEGSISTLTIQRTEQRDSAMYRCASSPRDSLSTDTQYFGPGTRLTVL.

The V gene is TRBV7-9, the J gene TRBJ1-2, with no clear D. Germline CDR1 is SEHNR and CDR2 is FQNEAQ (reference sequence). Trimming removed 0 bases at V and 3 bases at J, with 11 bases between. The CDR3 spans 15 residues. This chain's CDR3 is CASSLATRGDYGYTF. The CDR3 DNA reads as TGTGCCAGCAGCTTAGCGACACGTGGGGACTATGGCTACACCTTC.

CDR3 in amino acids: CASKISPGGSNQPQHF. CDR3 nucleotide sequence: TGTGCCAGCAAAATCTCCCCCGGGGGTTCCAATCAGCCCCAGCATTTT. The chain recombines TRBV2 with TRBJ1-5, with TRBD1 as a possible D gene (5 bases). This CDR3 region has 16 residues. From germline, CDR1 is SNHLY and CDR2 FYNNEI. Trimming cost V 7 bases and J 3 bases, with 19 bases left between them.

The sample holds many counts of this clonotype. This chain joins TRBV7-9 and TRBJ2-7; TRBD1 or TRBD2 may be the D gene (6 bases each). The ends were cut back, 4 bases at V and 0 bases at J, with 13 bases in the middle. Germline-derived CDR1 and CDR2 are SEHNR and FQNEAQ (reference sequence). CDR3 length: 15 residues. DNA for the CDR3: TGTGCCAGCAGCTCACCGGGGGCGGCCTCCTACGAGCAGTACTTC. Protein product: CASSSPGAASYEQYF.

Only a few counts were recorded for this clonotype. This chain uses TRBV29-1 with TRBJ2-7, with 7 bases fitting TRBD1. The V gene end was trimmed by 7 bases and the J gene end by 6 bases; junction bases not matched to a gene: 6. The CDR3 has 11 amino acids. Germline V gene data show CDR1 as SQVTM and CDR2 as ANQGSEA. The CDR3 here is CSGSTGREQYF. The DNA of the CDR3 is TGCAGCGGATCGACAGGGCGCGAGCAGTACTTC.

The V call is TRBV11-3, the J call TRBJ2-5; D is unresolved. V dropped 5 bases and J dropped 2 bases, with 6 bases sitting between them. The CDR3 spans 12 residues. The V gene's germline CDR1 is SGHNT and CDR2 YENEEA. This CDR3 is CASSLEQETQYF. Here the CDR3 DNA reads TGTGCCAGCAGCCTGGAGCAAGAGACCCAGTACTTC.

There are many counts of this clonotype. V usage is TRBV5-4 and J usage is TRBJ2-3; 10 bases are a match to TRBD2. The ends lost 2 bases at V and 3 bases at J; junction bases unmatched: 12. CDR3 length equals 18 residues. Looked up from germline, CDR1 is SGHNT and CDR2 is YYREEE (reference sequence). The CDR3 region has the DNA TGTGCCAGCAGCTTACCCAGCGGGGGGGCCGTTTCGACAGATACGCAGTATTTT. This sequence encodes CASSLPSGGAVSTDTQYF. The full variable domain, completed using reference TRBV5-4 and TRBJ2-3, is ETGVTQSPTHLIKTRGQQVTLRCSSQSGHNTVSWYQQALGQGPQFIFQYYREEENGRGNFPPRFSGLQFPNYSSELNVNALELDDSALYLCASSLPSGGAVSTDTQYFGPGTRLTVL.

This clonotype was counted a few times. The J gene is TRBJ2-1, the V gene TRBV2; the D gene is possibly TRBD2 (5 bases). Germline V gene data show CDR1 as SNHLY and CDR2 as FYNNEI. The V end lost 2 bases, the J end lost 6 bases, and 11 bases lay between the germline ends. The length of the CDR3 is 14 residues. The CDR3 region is CASSESLSGNEQFF. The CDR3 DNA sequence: TGTGCCAGCAGTGAATCGTTGAGCGGCAATGAGCAGTTCTTC.

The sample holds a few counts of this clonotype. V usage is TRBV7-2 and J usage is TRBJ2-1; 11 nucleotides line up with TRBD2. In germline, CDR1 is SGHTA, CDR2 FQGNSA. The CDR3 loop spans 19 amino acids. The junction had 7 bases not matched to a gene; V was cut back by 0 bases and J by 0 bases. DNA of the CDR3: TGTGCCAGCAGCTTAGCTCCCGCTAGCGGGGGGTTCTCCTACAATGAGCAGTTCTTC. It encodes CASSLAPASGGFSYNEQFF.